These T cell receptor beta chains were read from a single sample in a study of cytomegalovirus exposure and HLA in healthy donors. The data were produced by immunoSEQ multiplex PCR, yet TCRdb's version contains in-frame clones alone and is incomplete. The sample records around 110,000 clones, 9.5% being singletons. Source material: PBMCs. The receptors come from a man aged 25 to 45 in good health and CMV-seronegative. Both conserved end residues are part of each CDR3. D genes are given only for firm matches. Clone size is stated in some rows and not others, as once, few, many or a class when expanded.

clone size: .; J gene: TRBJ2-2; D gene: TRBD2; V gene: TRBV11-3; CDR3 protein: CASTIGEGFRTGELFF; CDR3 DNA: TGTGCCAGCACCATTGGGGAGGGATTTCGCACCGGGGAGCTGTTTTTT
clone size: .; J gene: TRBJ1-5; D gene: TRBD1; V gene: TRBV6-6; CDR3 protein: CASTGGAGGYQPQHF; CDR3 DNA: TGTGCCAGCACCGGCGGGGCAGGGGGATATCAGCCCCAGCATTTT
clone size: .; J gene: TRBJ1-5; D gene: .; V gene: TRBV6-1; CDR3 protein: CAYGVESNQPQHF; CDR3 DNA: TGTGCCTACGGAGTGGAGAGCAATCAGCCCCAGCATTTT
clone size: .; J gene: TRBJ1-1; D gene: .; V gene: TRBV5-4; CDR3 protein: CASSSRGQHRTEAFF; CDR3 DNA: TGTGCCAGCAGCTCCCGAGGACAGCACCGCACTGAAGCTTTCTTT
clone size: .; J gene: TRBJ2-7; D gene: .; V gene: TRBV5-1; CDR3 protein: CASSLGRGLSYEQYF; CDR3 DNA: TGCGCCAGCAGCTTGGGGAGGGGCCTCTCCTACGAGCAGTACTTC
clone size: .; J gene: TRBJ2-7; D gene: TRBD2; V gene: TRBV9; CDR3 protein: CASSAGLAGVGYEQYF; CDR3 DNA: TGTGCCAGCAGCGCGGGACTAGCGGGAGTCGGGTACGAGCAGTACTTC
clone size: .; J gene: TRBJ2-7; D gene: TRBD2; V gene: TRBV19; CDR3 protein: CASSIHISGSSYEQYF; CDR3 DNA: TGTGCCAGTAGTATCCACATTAGCGGGAGCTCCTACGAGCAGTACTTC
clone size: few; J gene: TRBJ2-7; D gene: TRBD2; V gene: TRBV27; CDR3 protein: CASSLSIAGGPGEQYF; CDR3 DNA: TGTGCCAGCAGTTTATCGATAGCGGGAGGGCCGGGCGAGCAGTACTTC
clone size: .; J gene: TRBJ2-5; D gene: .; V gene: TRBV5-4; CDR3 protein: CASSLAPGDQETQYF; CDR3 DNA: TGTGCCAGCAGCTTGGCGCCGGGGGACCAAGAGACCCAGTACTTC
clone size: .; J gene: TRBJ1-4; D gene: TRBD1; V gene: TRBV6-5; CDR3 protein: CASRADRGFEKLFF; CDR3 DNA: TGTGCCAGCAGGGCGGACAGGGGCTTCGAAAAACTGTTTTTT
clone size: few; J gene: TRBJ1-2; D gene: .; V gene: TRBV27; CDR3 protein: CASSFRGAYGYTF; CDR3 DNA: TGTGCCAGCAGTTTCCGTGGGGCTTATGGCTACACCTTC
clone size: few; J gene: TRBJ2-3; D gene: .; V gene: TRBV30; CDR3 protein: CAWSVGRSSSTDTQYF; CDR3 DNA: TGTGCCTGGAGTGTAGGCAGGTCGTCTAGCACAGATACGCAGTATTTT
clone size: few; J gene: TRBJ2-7; D gene: .; V gene: TRBV21-1; CDR3 protein: CASRRKIGTGDSYEQYF; CDR3 DNA: TGTGCCAGCAGGAGAAAAATTGGGACAGGGGATTCCTACGAGCAGTACTTC
clone size: .; J gene: TRBJ1-1; D gene: .; V gene: TRBV18; CDR3 protein: CASSPPSRGIAMNTEAFF; CDR3 DNA: TGTGCCAGCTCACCGCCCTCCAGAGGGATCGCAATGAACACTGAAGCTTTCTTT
clone size: few; J gene: TRBJ1-3; D gene: .; V gene: TRBV6-1; CDR3 protein: CASSDPGGDTRNTIYF; CDR3 DNA: TGTGCCAGCAGTGATCCGGGGGGGGACACTCGAAACACCATATATTTT
clone size: .; J gene: TRBJ2-1; D gene: TRBD2; V gene: TRBV7-6; CDR3 protein: CASTQLLAGENEQFF; CDR3 DNA: TGTGCCAGCACCCAGCTCCTAGCGGGAGAGAATGAGCAGTTCTTC
clone size: .; J gene: TRBJ2-2; D gene: TRBD2; V gene: TRBV11-2; CDR3 protein: CASTSGREGVTGELFF; CDR3 DNA: TGTGCCAGCACCTCGGGGCGGGAGGGCGTCACCGGGGAGCTGTTTTTT
clone size: .; J gene: TRBJ2-7; D gene: .; V gene: TRBV5-1; CDR3 protein: CASSPGPSSLYEQYF; CDR3 DNA: TGCGCCAGCAGCCCAGGGCCCTCGTCACTCTACGAGCAGTACTTC
clone size: .; J gene: TRBJ1-1; D gene: .; V gene: TRBV5-4; CDR3 protein: CASSLDGLGVTEAFF; CDR3 DNA: TGTGCCAGCAGCTTGGACGGCCTCGGGGTTACTGAAGCTTTCTTT
clone size: few; J gene: TRBJ2-7; D gene: .; V gene: TRBV11-2; CDR3 protein: CASSLDRLSGSIHEQYF; CDR3 DNA: TGTGCCAGCAGCTTAGATCGCTTGTCGGGATCAATCCACGAGCAGTACTTC
clone size: .; J gene: TRBJ1-5; D gene: .; V gene: TRBV25-1; CDR3 protein: CASSPQGGAGQPQHF; CDR3 DNA: TGTGCCAGCAGTCCGCAAGGGGGGGCAGGTCAGCCCCAGCATTTT
clone size: .; J gene: TRBJ2-7; D gene: TRBD2; V gene: TRBV30; CDR3 protein: CALTRAGGSYEKYF; CDR3 DNA: TGTGCCCTAACCAGAGCGGGGGGCTCATACGAGAAGTACTTC
clone size: few; J gene: TRBJ2-7; D gene: TRBD1; V gene: TRBV11-2; CDR3 protein: CASSLAGGEYEQYF; CDR3 DNA: TGTGCCAGCAGCTTGGCAGGGGGCGAGTACGAGCAGTACTTC
clone size: .; J gene: TRBJ2-1; D gene: TRBD2; V gene: TRBV19; CDR3 protein: CASSRGGANEQFF; CDR3 DNA: TGTGCCAGTAGTCGGGGGGGGGCTAATGAGCAGTTCTTC
clone size: .; J gene: TRBJ1-1; D gene: .; V gene: TRBV19; CDR3 protein: CASWRQNTEAFF; CDR3 DNA: TGTGCCAGTTGGCGGCAGAACACTGAAGCTTTCTTT
clone size: .; J gene: TRBJ1-1; D gene: .; V gene: TRBV9; CDR3 protein: CASSVGGVGTEAFF; CDR3 DNA: TGTGCCAGCAGCGTAGGGGGCGTCGGGACTGAAGCTTTCTTT
clone size: .; J gene: TRBJ1-4; D gene: .; V gene: TRBV2; CDR3 protein: CASSEEGGTNEKLFF; CDR3 DNA: TGTGCCAGCAGTGAAGAGGGGGGGACTAATGAAAAACTGTTTTTT
clone size: few; J gene: TRBJ2-2; D gene: .; V gene: TRBV4-1; CDR3 protein: CASSQESYGTGELFF; CDR3 DNA: TGCGCCAGCAGCCAAGAAAGTTACGGGACCGGGGAGCTGTTTTTT
clone size: .; J gene: TRBJ1-5; D gene: .; V gene: TRBV5-1; CDR3 protein: CASSLGGYDNQPQHF; CDR3 DNA: TGCGCCAGCAGCCTGGGAGGGTATGACAATCAGCCCCAGCATTTT
clone size: few; J gene: TRBJ2-7; D gene: TRBD1; V gene: TRBV18; CDR3 protein: CASSPPIGQGAGEQYF; CDR3 DNA: TGTGCCAGCTCACCACCTATCGGACAGGGGGCTGGGGAGCAGTACTTC
clone size: .; J gene: TRBJ2-3; D gene: .; V gene: TRBV2; CDR3 protein: CASWRPSSTDTQYF; CDR3 DNA: TGTGCCAGCTGGAGGCCCTCTAGCACAGATACGCAGTATTTT
clone size: few; J gene: TRBJ1-6; D gene: .; V gene: TRBV5-4; CDR3 protein: CASSLRQYNSPLHF; CDR3 DNA: TGTGCCAGCAGCTTGCGTCAGTATAATTCACCCCTCCACTTT
clone size: .; J gene: TRBJ2-7; D gene: TRBD1; V gene: TRBV5-1; CDR3 protein: CASSPRTGSSYEQYF; CDR3 DNA: TGCGCCAGCAGCCCCCGGACAGGGAGCTCCTACGAGCAGTACTTC
clone size: few; J gene: TRBJ1-2; D gene: TRBD1; V gene: TRBV15; CDR3 protein: CATRTGTGGEYGYTF; CDR3 DNA: TGTGCCACCAGAACCGGGACAGGGGGCGAGTATGGCTACACCTTC
clone size: few; J gene: TRBJ1-1; D gene: .; V gene: TRBV9; CDR3 protein: CASSARDNGAEAFF; CDR3 DNA: TGTGCCAGCAGCGCCCGGGACAATGGCGCTGAAGCTTTCTTT
clone size: .; J gene: TRBJ2-2; D gene: .; V gene: TRBV27; CDR3 protein: CASSLSAGRTGELFF; CDR3 DNA: TGTGCCAGCAGTTTATCTGCAGGTCGGACCGGGGAGCTGTTTTTT
clone size: .; J gene: TRBJ2-3; D gene: .; V gene: TRBV5-1; CDR3 protein: CASSLGGRADTQYF; CDR3 DNA: TGCGCCAGCAGCTTGGGAGGGCGCGCAGATACGCAGTATTTT
clone size: few; J gene: TRBJ2-2; D gene: .; V gene: TRBV4-3; CDR3 protein: CASSVAAGTGELFF; CDR3 DNA: TGCGCCAGCAGCGTGGCCGCAGGCACCGGGGAGCTGTTTTTT
clone size: .; J gene: TRBJ2-7; D gene: TRBD2; V gene: TRBV7-2; CDR3 protein: CASSRGLDSYEQYF; CDR3 DNA: TGTGCCAGCAGCAGGGGACTAGACTCCTACGAGCAGTACTTC
clone size: few; J gene: TRBJ2-4; D gene: .; V gene: TRBV19; CDR3 protein: CATVGLAKNIQYF; CDR3 DNA: TGTGCCACCGTCGGACTAGCCAAAAACATTCAGTACTTC
clone size: .; J gene: TRBJ1-4; D gene: .; V gene: TRBV30; CDR3 protein: CAWRKGATNEKLFF; CDR3 DNA: TGTGCCTGGAGGAAGGGAGCAACTAATGAAAAACTGTTTTTT
clone size: .; J gene: TRBJ2-7; D gene: .; V gene: TRBV5-6; CDR3 protein: CASSSAEAPFEQYF; CDR3 DNA: TGTGCCAGCAGCTCAGCGGAGGCCCCCTTCGAGCAGTACTTC
clone size: .; J gene: TRBJ2-5; D gene: TRBD2; V gene: TRBV9; CDR3 protein: CASSVSAGVGETQYF; CDR3 DNA: TGTGCCAGCAGCGTCTCTGCGGGAGTTGGGGAGACCCAGTACTTC
clone size: .; J gene: TRBJ2-2; D gene: TRBD2; V gene: TRBV4-3; CDR3 protein: CASSPLERGVTGELFF; CDR3 DNA: TGCGCCAGCAGCCCCTTGGAGCGGGGGGTCACCGGGGAGCTGTTTTTT
clone size: .; J gene: TRBJ1-6; D gene: TRBD1; V gene: TRBV10-1; CDR3 protein: CASSEGRDRGSPLHF; CDR3 DNA: TGCGCCAGCAGTGAAGGCCGGGACAGGGGTTCACCCCTCCACTTT